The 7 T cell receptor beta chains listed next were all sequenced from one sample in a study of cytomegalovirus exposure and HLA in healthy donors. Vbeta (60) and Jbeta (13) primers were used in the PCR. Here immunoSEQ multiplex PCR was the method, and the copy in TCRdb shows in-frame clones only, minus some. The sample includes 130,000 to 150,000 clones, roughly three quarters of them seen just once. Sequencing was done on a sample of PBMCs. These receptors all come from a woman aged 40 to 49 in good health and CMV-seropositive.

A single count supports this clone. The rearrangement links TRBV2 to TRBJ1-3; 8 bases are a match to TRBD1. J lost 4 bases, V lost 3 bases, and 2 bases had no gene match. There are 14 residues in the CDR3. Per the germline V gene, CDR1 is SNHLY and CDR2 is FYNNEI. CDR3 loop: CASSDRTGGNTIYF. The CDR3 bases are TGTGCCAGCAGTGACAGGACAGGGGGAAACACCATATATTTT.

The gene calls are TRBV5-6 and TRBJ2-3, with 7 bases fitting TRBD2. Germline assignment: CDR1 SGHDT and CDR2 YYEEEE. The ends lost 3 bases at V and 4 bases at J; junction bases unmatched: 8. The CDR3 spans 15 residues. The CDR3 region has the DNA TGTGCCAGCAGCTCCCGGGGGGTTCGACCAGATACGCAGTATTTT. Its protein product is CASSSRGVRPDTQYF.

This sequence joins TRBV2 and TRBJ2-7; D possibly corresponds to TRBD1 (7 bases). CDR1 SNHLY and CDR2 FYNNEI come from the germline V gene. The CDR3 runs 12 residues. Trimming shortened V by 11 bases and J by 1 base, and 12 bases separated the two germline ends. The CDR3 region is CAGGTVSYEQYF. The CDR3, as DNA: TGTGCCGGGGGGACAGTTTCCTACGAGCAGTACTTC. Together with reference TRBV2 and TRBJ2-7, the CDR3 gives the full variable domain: EPEVTQTPSHQVTQMGQEVILRCVPISNHLYFYWYRQILGQKVEFLVSFYNNEISEKSEIFDDQFSVERPDGSNFTLKIRSTKLEDSAMYFCAGGTVSYEQYFGPGTRLTVT.

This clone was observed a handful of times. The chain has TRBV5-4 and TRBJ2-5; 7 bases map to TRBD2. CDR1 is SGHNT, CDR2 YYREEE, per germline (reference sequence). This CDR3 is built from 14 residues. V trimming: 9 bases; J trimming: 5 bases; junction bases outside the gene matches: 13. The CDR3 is CATLFRGREETQYF. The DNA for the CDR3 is TGTGCCACCCTATTTCGGGGGAGGGAGGAGACCCAGTACTTC.

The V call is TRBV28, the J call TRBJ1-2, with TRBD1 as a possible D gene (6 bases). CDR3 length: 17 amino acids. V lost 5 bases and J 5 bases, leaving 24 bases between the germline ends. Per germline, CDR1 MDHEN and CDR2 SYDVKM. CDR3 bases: TGTGCCAGCAGTCCTCCCCGAGGGGGGGGCCTCGGTTATGGCTACACCTTC. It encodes CASSPPRGGGLGYGYTF.

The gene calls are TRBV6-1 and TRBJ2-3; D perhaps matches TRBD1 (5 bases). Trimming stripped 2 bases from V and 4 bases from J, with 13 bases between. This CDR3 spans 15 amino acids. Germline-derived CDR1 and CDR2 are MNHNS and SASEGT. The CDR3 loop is CASSESETAPDTQYF. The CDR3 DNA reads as TGTGCCAGCAGTGAATCAGAGACAGCCCCAGATACGCAGTATTTT.

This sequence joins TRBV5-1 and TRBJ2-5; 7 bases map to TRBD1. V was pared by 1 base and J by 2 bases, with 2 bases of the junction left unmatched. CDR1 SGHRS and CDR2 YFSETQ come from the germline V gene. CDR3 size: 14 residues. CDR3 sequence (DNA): TGCGCCAGCAGCTTGTCGGGACAGCAAGAGACCCAGTACTTC. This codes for CASSLSGQQETQYF.